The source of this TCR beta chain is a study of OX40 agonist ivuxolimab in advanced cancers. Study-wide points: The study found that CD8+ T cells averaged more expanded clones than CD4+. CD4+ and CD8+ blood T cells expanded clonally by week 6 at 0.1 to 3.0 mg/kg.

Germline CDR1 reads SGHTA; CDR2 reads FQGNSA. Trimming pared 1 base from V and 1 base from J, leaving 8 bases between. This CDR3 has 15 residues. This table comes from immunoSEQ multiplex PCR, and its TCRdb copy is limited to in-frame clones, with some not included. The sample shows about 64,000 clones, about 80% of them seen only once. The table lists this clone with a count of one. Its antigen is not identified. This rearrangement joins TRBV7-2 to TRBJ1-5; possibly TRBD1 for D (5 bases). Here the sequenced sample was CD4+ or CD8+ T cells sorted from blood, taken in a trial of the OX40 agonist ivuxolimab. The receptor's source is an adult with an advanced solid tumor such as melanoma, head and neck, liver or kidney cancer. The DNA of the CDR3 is TGTGCCAGCAGCTTAGGGGGGAGGAGCAATCAGCCCCAGCATTTT. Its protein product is CASSLGGRSNQPQHF.